The entry below describes one TCR beta chain. This specimen belongs to a study of blood T cell repertoires in COVID-19. Study-level background: T cells, B-cell-depleted T cells, or PBMCs provided the cDNA or gDNA that served as material.

Looked up from germline, CDR1 is SGHNT and CDR2 is YENEEA. The CDR3 is made up of 15 amino acids. V dropped 2 bases and J dropped 2 bases, with 13 bases sitting between them. Generated by immunoSEQ multiplex PCR, the TCRdb table keeps only in-frame clones and is missing some. Of 170,000 or so clones listed, around 83% are singletons. This TCR derives from a woman aged 65 to 85 with COVID-19, enrolled during active disease. The sequencing input was peripheral blood. The chain is built from TRBV11-3 and TRBJ2-7, with D maybe TRBD1 (5 bases). The CDR3 region has the DNA TGTGCCAGCAGCTTATATCCAGGGCACGCCTACGAGCAGTACTTC. It specifies CASSLYPGHAYEQYF.